This TCR beta chain was retrieved from a study of blood T cell repertoires in COVID-19. The wider study: Acute and convalescent COVID-19 samples came from the United States, Italy and Spain.

The CDR3 covers 12 residues. The germline V gene encodes CDR1 SGHRS and CDR2 YFSETQ. The ends were cut back, 2 bases at V and 8 bases at J, with 10 bases in the middle. The assay was immunoSEQ multiplex PCR, and TCRdb's table has in-frame clones only and misses some. This table has roughly 130,000 clones, about 90% appearing once. The TCR sequence derives from a woman aged 60-70 years with acute or convalescent COVID-19. Sequenced input: peripheral blood. V is TRBV5-1 and J is TRBJ1-1, with D possibly matching TRBD1 (5 bases). CDR3 region: CASSFTGGEAFF. The CDR3 DNA reads as TGCGCCAGCAGCTTTACGGGGGGAGAAGCTTTCTTT.